A selection of T cell receptor beta chains follows, all from one sample in a study of regulatory T cells in long-lasting Graves disease. TCRdb reprocessed the multiplex PCR reads via MiXCR and lists one record per CDR3 protein. The repertoire includes a few hundred thousand distinct CDR3 sequences, approximately 16% of them detected once, and approximately 22% sits in the top ten. The sample was also linked to a second study, of T cells in Graves' hyperthyroidism and ophthalmopathy.

Sequenced material: peripheral blood mononuclear cells (PBMCs), taken at new diagnosis, from a patient treated with antithyroid drugs. The receptors originated from a woman between 18 and 29 years old with Graves disease. The CDR3 runs from the conserved cysteine through the conserved F or W. D genes are given only for firm matches. Clone size is given for some rows only: seen once, a few or many times, or a class if the clone is expanded.

J	size	D	V	DNA	CDR3
TRBJ2-1	many	-	TRBV24-1	TGTGCCACCAGTGATCCCCGCCGGGGCCGGACAGCCTACAATGAGCAGTTCTTC	CATSDPRRGRTAYNEQFF
TRBJ2-4	many	-	TRBV28	TGTGCCTCAATGGGGGATTTACGAAACATTCAGTACTTC	CASMGDLRNIQYF
TRBJ1-6	-	-	TRBV7-2	TGTGCCAGCAGCCTCAGCATAGGACGGCTCCCTCCTGCATCCCTCCACTTT	CASSLSIGRLPPASLHF
TRBJ1-1	many	TRBD1	TRBV12-3/TRBV12-4	TGTGCCAGCAGTGACAGGGGATATACTGAAGCTTTCTTT	CASSDRGYTEAFF
TRBJ2-2	few	TRBD1	TRBV28	TGTGCCAGCAGTTTGCTGACAGGGGTTTCCGGGGAGCTGTTTTTT	CASSLLTGVSGELFF
TRBJ1-1	-	-	TRBV4-1	TGCGCCAGCAGGAAACAGGGGAACACTGAAGCTTTCTTT	CASRKQGNTEAFF
TRBJ2-1	-	-	TRBV12-3/TRBV12-4	TGTGCCAGCAGTTTGGGGGACACTACCTACAATGGGCAGTTCTTC	CASSLGDTTYNGQFF
TRBJ1-6	-	-	TRBV7-9	TGTGCCAGCAGCTCCATTAGTGGTTCACCCCTCCACTTT	CASSSISGSPLHF
TRBJ2-3	many	-	TRBV2	TGTGCCAGCAGTGGACAGAGCCAATTCACAGATACGCAGTATTTT	CASSGQSQFTDTQYF
TRBJ2-3	-	-	TRBV3-1	TGTGCCAGCAGCCAAACAGTCCCTGGGCCGGGGGGCACAGATACGCAGTATTTT	CASSQTVPGPGGTDTQYF
TRBJ1-2	-	TRBD1	TRBV5-4	TGTGCCAGCAGGCGTCAGGGGGCTATGGTGGGCTACACCTTC	CASRRQGAMVGYTF
TRBJ1-6	few	-	TRBV10-3	TGTGCCATCAGTGCACGGGGACCCCTCCACTTT	CAISARGPLHF
TRBJ2-3	-	TRBD2	TRBV29-1	TGCACCGGGTGGGGGACTAGCGGGAACCCCACAGATACGCAGTATTTT	CTGWGTSGNPTDTQYF
TRBJ2-1	-	TRBD1	TRBV7-3	TGTGCCAGCAGCTTCACCGGGACAGAAAACAATGAGCAGTTCTTC	CASSFTGTENNEQFF
TRBJ1-5	many	-	TRBV28	TGTGCCAGCAGTTTAGCGCAGGGGTATCAGCCCCAGCATTTT	CASSLAQGYQPQHF
TRBJ2-5	few	TRBD2	TRBV6-1	TGTGCCAGCCGACTAGCGGGAGGGGAAGAGACCCAGTACTTC	CASRLAGGEETQYF
TRBJ2-5	-	TRBD2	TRBV5-4	TGTGCCAGCAGCTTGGCCGCGGGGGTAGAGACCCAGTACTTC	CASSLAAGVETQYF
TRBJ2-1	many	TRBD2	TRBV18	TGTGCCAGCTCACCAAAACTAGCGGGAGTCTCTGATGAGCAGTTCTTC	CASSPKLAGVSDEQFF
TRBJ2-1	few	-	TRBV27	TGTGCCAGCAACACCGCGGACACGGCCTACAATGAGCAGTTCTTC	CASNTADTAYNEQFF
TRBJ1-1	-	TRBD1	TRBV30	TGTGCCTGGGTACAAGAGCCGGGACAGGGGAATGCTGAAGCTTTCTTT	CAWVQEPGQGNAEAFF
TRBJ1-6	-	-	TRBV4-1	TGCGCCAGCAGCCGTGAGAGTCATTCACCCCTCCACTTT	CASSRESHSPLHF
TRBJ2-2	few	-	TRBV5-1	TGCGCCAGCAGCTTGGCGCCCGGGGGCGGAACCGGGGAGCTGTTTTTT	CASSLAPGGGTGELFF
TRBJ2-2	few	-	TRBV20-1	TGCAGTGCTAGAGATAAGTTGAACACCGGGGAGCTGTTTTTT	CSARDKLNTGELFF
TRBJ2-4	few	TRBD2	TRBV4-1	TGCGCCAGCAGCCAACTAGCGGGAGTAGCCAAAAACATTCAGTACTTC	CASSQLAGVAKNIQYF
TRBJ1-5	many	-	TRBV20-1	TGCAGTGCTAGAGATTTGGTAAGACAGAGCAATCAGCCCCAGCATTTT	CSARDLVRQSNQPQHF
TRBJ2-3	many	-	TRBV11-2	TGTGCCAGCAGCTACCCTTCGGGAGACTTGGATACGCAGTATTTT	CASSYPSGDLDTQYF
TRBJ2-3	many	-	TRBV6-2/TRBV6-3	TGTGCCAGCAGTGAAGGATGGGGGGCAGCCACCCTCACAGATACGCAGTATTTT	CASSEGWGAATLTDTQYF
TRBJ1-2	many	-	TRBV6-1	TGTGCCAGCAGTGAAATGGGGAGCTATGGCTACACCTTC	CASSEMGSYGYTF
TRBJ2-7	few	-	TRBV9	TGTGCCAGCAGCGTAGGTCATACTAACTACGAGCAGTACTTC	CASSVGHTNYEQYF
TRBJ2-3	-	TRBD2	TRBV12-3/TRBV12-4	TGTGGCAGCAGTTTAGCGCGACTAGCGGGAGCCCTAGATACGCAGTATTTT	CGSSLARLAGALDTQYF